Shown below are 23 T cell receptor beta chains from a single sample sequenced in a study of shared clonotypes between healthy human individuals. TCRdb's table, derived via immunoSEQ multiplex PCR, lists solely in-frame clones and lacks some. The repertoire holds roughly 2.5 million clones, with more than 90% as singletons. The specimen sequenced was naive CD4+ T cells sorted from blood. Subset specified: CD45RA+ positively selected. The receptors were sampled from a man younger than 35 in good health.

This chain uses TRBV7-3 with TRBJ2-3; TRBD2 matches at 11 bases. The CDR3 runs 15 residues. Germline loops: CDR1 SGHTA, CDR2 FQGTGA. Trimming at V came to 5 bases and at J to 5 bases, leaving 6 bases not matched to a gene. This chain's CDR3 is CASSPSGTSGDTQYF. The DNA of the CDR3 is TGTGCCAGCAGCCCGTCCGGGACTAGCGGAGATACGCAGTATTTT.

The chain is built from TRBV27 and TRBJ2-6; D call uncertain. The CDR3 totals 13 residues. Per the germline V gene, CDR1 is MNHEY and CDR2 is SMNVEV (reference sequence). The V end lost 6 bases, the J end lost 2 bases, and 5 bases lay between the germline ends. DNA of the CDR3: TGTGCCAGCAGGACGGCTGGGGCCAACGTCCTGACTTTC. Translation: CASRTAGANVLTF.

This chain links TRBV4-1 with TRBJ1-1, with D possibly being TRBD1 (6 bases). Germline V lookup: CDR1 MGHRA, CDR2 YSYEKL. The V gene lost 0 bases and the J gene lost 8 bases, with 19 bases spanning the gap. CDR3 length equals 16 residues. The CDR3 DNA reads TGCGCCAGCAGCCAAGATTTAATCTTCGACAGGACAGAAGCTTTCTTT. It encodes CASSQDLIFDRTEAFF.

This clone occurred once. This sequence joins TRBV5-8 and TRBJ1-4; the D gene is possibly TRBD1 (5 bases). Germline CDR1 and CDR2: SGHTS and YDEGEE. V was trimmed by 2 bases and J by 4 bases, leaving 9 bases between them. This CDR3 spans 14 amino acids. The CDR3 DNA reads TGTGCCAGCAGCTTCGGGGACGGTAATGAAAAACTGTTTTTT. This translates into CASSFGDGNEKLFF. Filled out from reference TRBV5-8 and TRBJ1-4, the complete variable domain reads EAGVTQSPTHLIKTRGQQATLRCSPISGHTSVYWYQQALGLGLQFLLWYDEGEERNRGNFPPRFSGRQFPNYSSELNVNALELEDSALYLCASSFGDGNEKLFFGSGTQLSVL.

Comments on this clone: Germline and junction disagree at one end, which may indicate a read error. This rearrangement joins TRBV6-4 to TRBJ2-7; a possible D gene is TRBD2 (5 bases). Looked up from germline, CDR1 is MRHNA and CDR2 is SNTAGT. The CDR3 extends over 14 amino acids. CDR3 residues: CAGRFLGSSYEQYF. CDR3 DNA sequence: TGTGCCGGCAGATTTCTGGGGAGCTCCTACGAGCAGTACTTC.

With respect to this clone: The same CDR3 can be traced to other DNA sequences in this sample. CDR3 in DNA: TGTGCCAGTAGTATATCGGGTAGCAATCAGCCCCAGCATTTT. Translation gives CASSISGSNQPQHF. The V gene is TRBV19, the J gene TRBJ1-5; D is ambiguous. The CDR3 covers 14 residues. Germline CDR1 is LNHDA and CDR2 is SQIVND (reference sequence). Trimming took 2 bases from V and 0 from J, leaving 5 bases between them. The whole variable domain, filled in from reference TRBV19 and TRBJ1-5, reads DGGITQSPKYLFRKEGQNVTLSCEQNLNHDAMYWYRQDPGQGLRLIYYSQIVNDFQKGDIAEGYSVSREKKESFPLTVTSAQKNPTAFYLCASSISGSNQPQHFGDGTRLSIL.

The chain combines TRBV7-2 with TRBJ2-7; D gene unclear. The CDR3 runs 13 residues. Deletions cut 2 bases from V and 2 bases from J, with 7 bases between. Germline CDR1 reads SGHTA; CDR2 reads FQGNSA. The CDR3 here is CASSLLVPYEQYF. Here the CDR3 DNA reads TGTGCCAGCAGCTTACTAGTCCCCTACGAGCAGTACTTC.

This chain uses TRBV9 with TRBJ1-4; D is perhaps TRBD1 (5 bases). Looked up from germline, CDR1 is SGDLS and CDR2 is YYNGEE. Trimming removed 0 bases from V and 5 bases from J, with 5 bases in between. CDR3 length: 13 residues. The CDR3 coding sequence is TGTGCCAGCAGCGTAGGACAGAATGAAAAACTGTTTTTT. Amino acids: CASSVGQNEKLFF.

This chain connects TRBV5-1 to TRBJ2-2; D gene unclear. The V gene lost 4 bases and the J gene lost 1 base, with 14 bases spanning the gap. The CDR3 is made up of 16 amino acids. Looked up from germline, CDR1 is SGHRS and CDR2 is YFSETQ. The CDR3 loop reads CASSPLPSGNTGELFF. As DNA, the CDR3 is TGCGCCAGCAGCCCCCTACCAAGTGGGAACACCGGGGAGCTGTTTTTT.

A remark on this clone: This CDR3 is also generated by other DNA sequences in the sample. The CDR3 loop is CASSVAGGSYEQYF. The CDR3 DNA sequence: TGTGCCAGCTCAGTAGCGGGCGGTTCCTACGAGCAGTACTTC. The genes are TRBV18 and TRBJ2-7; 7 bases are shared with TRBD2. The trim removed 5 bases at V and 1 base at J, leaving 5 bases unmatched. The CDR3 is 14 residues long. The germline CDR1 and CDR2 sequences are KGHSH and LQKENI.

The gene calls are TRBV10-1 and TRBJ2-1, with 7 bases matching TRBD2. The germline gives CDR1 WNHNN, CDR2 SYGVQD (reference sequence). This CDR3 contains 15 residues. Trimming removed 2 bases from V and 8 bases from J; junction bases left unmatched: 9. The CDR3 is CASSEQAGRDDEQFF. The CDR3 nucleotides read TGCGCCAGCAGTGAGCAAGCGGGACGGGACGATGAGCAGTTCTTC.

This chain joins TRBV6-1 and TRBJ1-2, with D hard to call. The V gene's germline CDR1 is MNHNS and CDR2 SASEGT. CDR3 length equals 15 residues. V was pared by 2 bases and J by 0 bases, with 10 bases between. This chain's CDR3 is CASSERTTSNYGYTF. The CDR3 DNA is TGTGCCAGCAGTGAACGGACGACCTCTAACTATGGCTACACCTTC.

The rearrangement joins TRBV10-3 to TRBJ2-7; 7 nucleotides agree with TRBD1. This CDR3 contains 14 residues. The V gene's germline CDR1 is ENHRY and CDR2 SYGVKD. Trimming cost V 3 bases and J 5 bases; bases outside gene matches: 7. DNA of the CDR3: TGTGCCATCAGTGATTCTTTGACAGGGCACGAGCAGTACTTC. It yields the protein CAISDSLTGHEQYF.

The CDR3: CASSSKKREGVHEQYF. DNA for the CDR3: TGTGCCAGCAGCTCGAAGAAGCGGGAGGGGGTCCACGAGCAGTACTTC. This rearrangement joins TRBV5-5 to TRBJ2-7; TRBD2 matches 10 bases. In germline, CDR1 is SGHKS, CDR2 YYEKEE (reference sequence). Trimming cost V 3 bases and J 5 bases; bases outside gene matches: 11. This CDR3 has 16 amino acids.

A single count supports this clone. Other DNA variants within this sample encode the same CDR3. The chain employs TRBV5-6 and TRBJ2-3, with D hard to call. The CDR3 sequence is 11 residues long. Per germline, CDR1 SGHDT and CDR2 YYEEEE. Trimming took 1 base from V and 5 from J, leaving 2 bases between them. The CDR3, as DNA: TGTGCCAGCAGCTTGAGAGATACGCAGTATTTT. Translation: CASSLRDTQYF. Full variable domain (missing parts from reference TRBV5-6 and TRBJ2-3): DAGVTQSPTHLIKTRGQQVTLRCSPKSGHDTVSWYQQALGQGPQFIFQYYEEEERQRGNFPDRFSGHQFPNYSSELNVNALLLGDSALYLCASSLRDTQYFGPGTRLTVL.

This chain uses TRBV18 with TRBJ1-1; TRBD1 might be the D (5 bases). Trimming cost V 1 base and J 1 base, with 13 bases left between them. The CDR3 extends over 16 amino acids. Germline V gives CDR1 KGHSH, CDR2 LQKENI. The CDR3, as DNA: TGTGCCAGCTCACCACAAGGGGTTGCCAGGAACACTGAAGCTTTCTTT. This codes for CASSPQGVARNTEAFF. The complete variable domain, with remaining parts taken from reference TRBV18 and TRBJ1-1, reads NAGVMQNPRHLVRRRGQEARLRCSPMKGHSHVYWYRQLPEEGLKFMVYLQKENIIDESGMPKERFSAEFPKEGPSILRIQQVVRGDSAAYFCASSPQGVARNTEAFFGQGTRLTVV.

The CDR3 region is CASSYLGKRETQYF. The CDR3, as DNA: TGTGCCAGCAGTTACTTGGGAAAGAGAGAGACCCAGTACTTC. This chain connects TRBV6-5 to TRBJ2-5; D gene unclear. The V gene lost 1 base and the J gene lost 4 bases, with 10 bases spanning the gap. The CDR3 loop spans 14 amino acids. Germline CDR1 and CDR2: MNHEY and SVGAGI.

The chain joins TRBV11-2 to TRBJ2-2, with 16 bases lining up with TRBD2. The CDR3 is 19 amino acids. CDR1 SGHAT and CDR2 FQNNGV come from the germline V gene. The trim removed 5 bases at V and 4 bases at J, leaving 10 bases unmatched. This CDR3 reads CASSPRTGLAGGGTGELFF. The CDR3 DNA follows: TGTGCCAGCAGCCCAAGGACGGGACTAGCGGGAGGGGGCACCGGGGAGCTGTTTTTT.

The J gene is TRBJ1-2, the V gene TRBV5-5; D unclear. Germline V gene data show CDR1 as SGHKS and CDR2 as YYEKEE (reference sequence). The CDR3 consists of 11 residues. V lost 4 bases and J lost 9, with 10 bases in between. The CDR3 reads CASSLDLSYTF. The CDR3 DNA reads TGTGCCAGCAGCCTGGACTTGAGCTACACCTTC.

This chain links TRBV10-3 with TRBJ2-7, with TRBD2 identical over 15 bases. The CDR3 sequence is 17 residues long. Trimming cost V 8 bases and J 2 bases; bases outside gene matches: 10. CDR1 is ENHRY, CDR2 SYGVKD, per germline. The CDR3 DNA reads as TGTGCCATCGGACAAGGGACTAGCGGGGGGACTCCCTACGAGCAGTACTTC. Translated: CAIGQGTSGGTPYEQYF.

This chain joins TRBV19 and TRBJ2-2, with a possible D match to TRBD1 (5 bases). Per germline, CDR1 LNHDA and CDR2 SQIVND (reference sequence). This CDR3 is 15 amino acids long. Trimming cost V 1 base and J 1 base, with 7 bases left between them. CDR3 residues: CASSIGQKNTGELFF. In DNA, the CDR3 is TGTGCCAGTAGTATAGGACAGAAGAACACCGGGGAGCTGTTTTTT.

The CDR3 reads CASSVSGGANYGYTF. CDR3 DNA: TGTGCCAGCAGCGTCTCAGGGGGTGCTAACTATGGCTACACCTTC. The chain is built from TRBV9 and TRBJ1-2, with TRBD1 matching 7 bases. Germline CDR1 is SGDLS and CDR2 is YYNGEE. The CDR3 runs to 15 residues. V lost 2 bases and J lost 0; bases outside the gene matches: 4.

The chain carries TRBV11-1 and TRBJ2-3, with 7 bases aligning to TRBD2. Germline V CDR1 and CDR2: SGHAT, FQDESV (reference sequence). V was pared by 2 bases and J by 5 bases, with 4 bases of the junction left unmatched. This CDR3 region has 14 residues. DNA for the CDR3: TGTGCCAGCAGCTTAAACGGGGGGATAGATACGCAGTATTTT. Protein product: CASSLNGGIDTQYF.